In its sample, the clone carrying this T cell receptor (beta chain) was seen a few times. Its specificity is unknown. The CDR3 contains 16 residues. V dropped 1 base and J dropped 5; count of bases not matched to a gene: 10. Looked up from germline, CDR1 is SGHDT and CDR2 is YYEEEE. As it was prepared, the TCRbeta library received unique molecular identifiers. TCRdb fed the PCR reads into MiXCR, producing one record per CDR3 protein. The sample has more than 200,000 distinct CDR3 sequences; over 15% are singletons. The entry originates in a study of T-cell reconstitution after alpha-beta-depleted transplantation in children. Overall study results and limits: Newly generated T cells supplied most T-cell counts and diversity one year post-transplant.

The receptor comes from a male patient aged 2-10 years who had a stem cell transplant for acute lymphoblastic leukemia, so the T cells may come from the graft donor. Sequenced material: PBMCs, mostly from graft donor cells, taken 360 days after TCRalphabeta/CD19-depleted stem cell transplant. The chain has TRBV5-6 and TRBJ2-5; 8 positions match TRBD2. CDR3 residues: CASSLQLAGGWETQYF. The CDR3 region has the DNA TGTGCCAGCAGCTTGCAGTTGGCGGGGGGTTGGGAGACCCAGTACTTC.